The 10 T cell receptor beta chains presented below share a single source sample, sequenced in a study of blood T cell repertoires in COVID-19. TCRdb's table, derived via immunoSEQ multiplex PCR, lists solely in-frame clones and lacks some. The table lists 40,000 or so clones, approximately 85% of them singletons. Sequenced input: peripheral blood. The receptor set was obtained from a human donor in a cohort sampled during active COVID-19.

The chain recombines TRBV6-1 with TRBJ2-3; TRBD2 aligns across 13 bases. The CDR3 spans 18 residues. Losses at the gene ends were 2 bases for V and 2 bases for J; bases not matched to a gene: 7. Germline assignment: CDR1 MNHNS and CDR2 SASEGT. DNA of the CDR3: TGTGCCAGCAGTGAACCGAGGACTAGCGGGGGACCCACAGATACGCAGTATTTT. Its translation: CASSEPRTSGGPTDTQYF.

The V gene is TRBV5-1, the J gene TRBJ2-1; 8 positions agree with TRBD1. The germline V gene encodes CDR1 SGHRS and CDR2 YFSETQ. The CDR3 consists of 15 residues. V shed 4 bases, J shed 0 bases, and the junction held 3 bases outside the gene matches. The CDR3 coding sequence is TGCGCCAGCAGCCCCGGACAGGGCTCCTACAATGAGCAGTTCTTC. This encodes CASSPGQGSYNEQFF.

The genes are TRBV7-8 and TRBJ2-5; 8 bases are a match to TRBD2. Germline V gives CDR1 SGHVS, CDR2 FQNEAQ. The CDR3 runs to 13 residues. Trimming took 5 bases from V and 5 from J; bases not matched to a gene: 4. In nucleotides, the CDR3 is TGTGCCAGCAGCCAAGGACTAGCCGAGACCCAGTACTTC. It codes for CASSQGLAETQYF.

The chain joins TRBV29-1 to TRBJ2-1; TRBD2 matches at 8 bases. The CDR3 sequence is 13 residues long. Germline V gives CDR1 SQVTM, CDR2 ANQGSEA. V shed 6 bases and J 9 bases; nucleotides not matched to a gene: 10. Here the CDR3 DNA reads TGCAGCGTCGCCCGGCCGGGGGGGTTTGAGCAGTTCTTC. Protein sequence: CSVARPGGFEQFF.

This chain connects TRBV3-1 (or the pseudogene TRBV3-2) to TRBJ2-1, with a weak D call TRBD1 (5 bases). The CDR3 totals 15 residues. Germline CDR1 reads LGHDT; CDR2 reads YNNKEL (reference sequence). V lost 0 bases and J lost 7, with 13 bases in between. DNA of the CDR3: TGTGCCAGCAGCCAAGATCTCAGGGTTGGTAATGAGCAGTTCTTC. Translation gives CASSQDLRVGNEQFF.

The chain has TRBV4-2 and TRBJ1-2; the D is unclear. V was clipped by 1 base and J by 3 bases, with 6 bases between them. The germline V gene encodes CDR1 LGHNA and CDR2 YNFKEQ. The CDR3 is 13 residues long. The CDR3 bases are TGTGCCAGCAGCCAAGTCGAGCACTATGGCTACACCTTC. Translation gives CASSQVEHYGYTF.

The rearrangement joins TRBV11-2 to TRBJ2-7; a possible D gene is TRBD2 (5 bases). Germline CDR1 reads SGHAT; CDR2 reads FQNNGV. Trimming cost V 3 bases and J 6 bases, with 15 bases left between them. The CDR3 has 14 residues. CDR3 DNA sequence: TGTGCCAGCAGCTTGCGTGGAACCGGAGGCGAGCAGTACTTC. This sequence encodes CASSLRGTGGEQYF.

The rearrangement joins TRBV5-1 to TRBJ1-1, with 7 bases lining up with TRBD1. After removal of 4 bases from V and 4 bases from J, the junction contained 7 bases not matched to a gene. The CDR3 is 14 amino acids. Germline V gene lookup returns CDR1 SGHRS and CDR2 YFSETQ. DNA of the CDR3: TGCGCCAGCAGCCAGGGGGACGGCGGCACTGAAGCTTTCTTT. This sequence encodes CASSQGDGGTEAFF.

The chain links TRBV19 to TRBJ2-1; 15 bases fit TRBD2. This CDR3 region has 18 residues. Germline lookup yields CDR1 LNHDA and CDR2 SQIVND (reference sequence). V was pared by 3 bases and J by 4 bases, with 7 bases of the junction left unmatched. Here the CDR3 DNA reads TGTGCCAGTAGTATGGCCCACGGACTAGCGGGGGGGTACAATGAGCAGTTCTTC. This codes for CASSMAHGLAGGYNEQFF.

The chain is built from TRBV3-1 (or the pseudogene TRBV3-2) and TRBJ2-5; D gene ambiguous. Trimming cost V 2 bases and J 4 bases, with 14 bases left between them. The germline V gene encodes CDR1 LGHDT and CDR2 YNNKEL (reference sequence). This CDR3 region has 15 residues. For the CDR3, the DNA is TGTGCCAGCAGCCAAATTACCCCCACGGGAGAGACCCAGTACTTC. It yields the protein CASSQITPTGETQYF.